Each of the 17 T cell receptor beta chains below was sequenced from the same sample in a study of blood T cell repertoires in COVID-19. The assay was immunoSEQ multiplex PCR, and TCRdb's table has in-frame clones only and misses some. The sample yields under 250,000 clones, about nine tenths seen once. The source material was peripheral blood. The receptors originated from a man aged 55 to 69 who had recovered from COVID-19.

The V call is TRBV2, the J call TRBJ2-1; 8 nucleotides agree with TRBD2. The CDR3 covers 15 residues. V lost 7 bases and J lost 0; bases outside the gene matches: 5. Germline V gene data show CDR1 as SNHLY and CDR2 as FYNNEI. The CDR3 DNA follows: TGTGCCAGCACCGGGGGGGGAGGCTCCTACAATGAGCAGTTCTTC. It codes for CASTGGGGSYNEQFF.

The chain couples TRBV18 to TRBJ2-1, with 7 bases lining up with TRBD2. The J segment lost 6 bases and the V segment lost 2 bases, leaving 7 bases of the junction unmatched. In germline, CDR1 is KGHSH, CDR2 LQKENI. This CDR3 region has 15 residues. CDR3 bases: TGTGCCAGCTCACCAAACGGGGAGGGTACCAATGAGCAGTTCTTC. Its protein product is CASSPNGEGTNEQFF.

This clone was seen a single time. The chain combines TRBV28 with TRBJ1-2; 11 bases fit TRBD1. The J segment lost 6 bases and the V segment lost 7 bases, leaving 7 bases of the junction unmatched. In germline, CDR1 is MDHEN, CDR2 SYDVKM. The CDR3 has 14 amino acids. CDR3 in amino acids: CASTGTGGRNGYTF. The CDR3 nucleotides are TGTGCCAGCACCGGGACAGGGGGTCGTAATGGCTACACCTTC.

This chain uses TRBV27 with TRBJ2-1; 12 bases map to TRBD1. J lost 8 bases, V lost 5 bases, and 10 bases had no gene match. Per the germline V gene, CDR1 is MNHEY and CDR2 is SMNVEV (reference sequence). CDR3 length equals 16 residues. CDR3 amino acids: CASSLKGDRGQDEQFF. The DNA for the CDR3 is TGTGCCAGCAGTCTAAAAGGGGACAGGGGGCAGGATGAGCAGTTCTTC.

V and J are TRBV6-1 and TRBJ1-5, with 7 bases identical to TRBD1. The ends lost 2 bases at V and 5 bases at J; junction bases unmatched: 9. Germline CDR1 and CDR2: MNHNS and SASEGT. The CDR3 runs to 16 residues. Here the CDR3 DNA reads TGTGCCAGCAGTGAAATCGGCAGGGGGGCCGATCAGCCCCAGCATTTT. Its protein is CASSEIGRGADQPQHF.

The chain links TRBV12-5 to TRBJ1-4; D is undetermined. CDR3 size: 13 residues. Germline CDR1 LGHNT, CDR2 FRNRAP. Trimming left V 2 bases short and J 5 bases short, with 6 bases between. In DNA, the CDR3 is TGTGCTAGTGGTTTGTTCCTGAATGAAAAACTGTTTTTT. Encoded protein: CASGLFLNEKLFF.

The chain carries TRBV19 and TRBJ2-3, with a possible D match to TRBD1 (6 bases). The CDR3 totals 14 residues. From germline, CDR1 is LNHDA and CDR2 SQIVND (reference sequence). Trimming removed 10 bases at V and 0 bases at J, with 14 bases between. CDR3 sequence (DNA): TGTGCCACCCTAGACAGGCAGAGCACAGATACGCAGTATTTT. This gives the protein CATLDRQSTDTQYF.

The genes are TRBV4-2 and TRBJ2-5, with TRBD1 matching over 12 bases. The germline gives CDR1 LGHNA, CDR2 YNFKEQ. This CDR3 has 15 residues. The V gene end was trimmed by 0 bases and the J gene end by 7 bases; junction bases not matched to a gene: 3. The CDR3, as DNA: TGTGCCAGCAGCCAAGAGGGACAGGGGGCAGTGACCCAGTACTTC. This encodes CASSQEGQGAVTQYF.

This sequence joins TRBV2 and TRBJ1-1; 7 bases align to TRBD1. Trimming at V came to 8 bases and at J to 0 bases, leaving 3 bases not matched to a gene. Germline CDR1 reads SNHLY; CDR2 reads FYNNEI. This CDR3 is 13 amino acids long. CDR3 in amino acids: CASRDSMNTEAFF. The CDR3, as DNA: TGTGCCAGCCGGGACAGCATGAACACTGAAGCTTTCTTT.

The chain combines TRBV5-6 with TRBJ2-1; TRBD1 is a possible D gene (5 bases). Germline V gene sequence: CDR1 SGHDT, CDR2 YYEEEE. This CDR3 spans 12 amino acids. Between the trimmed V and J ends, which lost 3 bases and 8 bases, there was a span of 9 bases. This chain's CDR3 is CASSSSGYEQFF. The DNA of the CDR3 is TGTGCCAGCAGCTCATCAGGGTATGAGCAGTTCTTC.

This chain links TRBV27 with TRBJ1-6, with D possibly being TRBD1 (5 bases). CDR3 length: 13 residues. Germline V gene lookup returns CDR1 MNHEY and CDR2 SMNVEV (reference sequence). V lost 9 bases, J lost 8 bases, and 14 bases lay in between. The DNA for the CDR3 is TGTGCCAGTCCGTTGGGGCAAGATTCACCCCTCCACTTT. The encoded protein is CASPLGQDSPLHF.

Here the CDR3 DNA reads TGTGCCCTTGGGCAGGGGGCAAATTCACCCCTCCACTTT. The encoded protein is CALGQGANSPLHF. This rearrangement joins TRBV10-3 to TRBJ1-6; 8 bases align to TRBD1. Germline V gives CDR1 ENHRY, CDR2 SYGVKD. The CDR3 extends over 13 amino acids. The V gene end was trimmed by 11 bases and the J gene end by 7 bases; junction bases not matched to a gene: 7.

This rearrangement joins TRBV28 to TRBJ2-3, with a tentative D call TRBD1 (5 bases). Germline V CDR1 and CDR2: MDHEN, SYDVKM. This CDR3 spans 14 amino acids. V was cut by 6 bases and J by 0 bases, with 10 bases left in between. The CDR3 region is CASRLAGSTDTQYF. The DNA of the CDR3 is TGTGCCAGCAGATTGGCAGGGAGCACAGATACGCAGTATTTT.

The chain is built from TRBV2 and TRBJ2-5, with a possible D match to TRBD1 (7 bases). Germline CDR1 is SNHLY and CDR2 is FYNNEI. The CDR3 has 15 amino acids. Trimming took off 9 bases at V and 2 bases at J, with 19 bases between the two ends. The CDR3 sequence: CASRTRGAGQETQYF. The CDR3 nucleotides are TGTGCCAGTAGGACCAGGGGGGCAGGGCAAGAGACCCAGTACTTC.

This clone was seen just once. The chain is built from TRBV6-6 and TRBJ2-3, with D possibly TRBD1 on 6 matching bases. Trimming took 10 bases from V and 4 from J, leaving 9 bases between them. This CDR3 spans 11 amino acids. Germline loops: CDR1 MNHNY, CDR2 SVGAGI (reference sequence). This CDR3 is CATSGADTQYF. For the CDR3, the DNA is TGTGCCACCTCAGGGGCAGATACGCAGTATTTT.

The chain employs TRBV5-1 and TRBJ2-1, with 10 bases identical to TRBD2. This CDR3 is 16 amino acids long. The germline gives CDR1 SGHRS, CDR2 YFSETQ. V dropped 2 bases and J dropped 2; count of bases not matched to a gene: 4. The CDR3 reads CASSFPSGRAYNEQFF. The CDR3 DNA reads TGCGCCAGCAGCTTCCCGAGCGGGAGGGCCTACAATGAGCAGTTCTTC.

Points on this clone: It is likely a read error, because the conserved phenylalanine at the end of the CDR3 is missing. The DNA is omitted, as the CDR3 cannot be located on it reliably, and the CDR3 follows TCRdb's listing. J is TRBJ2-7 and V is TRBV19; the tabulated D call, TRBD1, remains unverified against the DNA. Per the germline V gene, CDR1 is LNHDA and CDR2 is SQIVND (reference sequence). The CDR3 numbers 13 amino acids, ends counted. CDR3 sequence reads: CASSTPQGTGMVI.